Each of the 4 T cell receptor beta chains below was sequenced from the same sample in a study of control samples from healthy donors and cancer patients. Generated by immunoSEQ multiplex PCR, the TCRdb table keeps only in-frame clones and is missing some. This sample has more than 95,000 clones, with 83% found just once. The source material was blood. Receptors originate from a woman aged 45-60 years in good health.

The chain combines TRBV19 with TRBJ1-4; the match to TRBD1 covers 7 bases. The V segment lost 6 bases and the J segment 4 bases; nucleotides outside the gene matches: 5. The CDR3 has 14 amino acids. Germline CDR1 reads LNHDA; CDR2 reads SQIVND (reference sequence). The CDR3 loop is CASSHRGNNEKLFF. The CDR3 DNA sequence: TGTGCCAGTAGCCACAGGGGTAATAATGAAAAACTGTTTTTT.

For the CDR3, the DNA is TGTGCCAGCAGTTATTGGGACCGAGCCTACGAGCAGTACTTC. It specifies CASSYWDRAYEQYF. The rearrangement joins TRBV6-5 to TRBJ2-7, with D perhaps matching TRBD1 or TRBD2 (5 bases each). V gave up 3 bases and J gave up 2 bases, with 11 bases separating them. This CDR3 comprises 14 residues. The germline gives CDR1 MNHEY, CDR2 SVGAGI.

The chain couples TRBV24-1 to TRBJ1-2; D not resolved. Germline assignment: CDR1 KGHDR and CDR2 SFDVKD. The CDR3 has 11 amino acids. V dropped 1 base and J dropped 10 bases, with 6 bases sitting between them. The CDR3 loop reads CATSDFRTYTF. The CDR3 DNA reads TGTGCCACCAGTGATTTCAGGACCTACACCTTC.

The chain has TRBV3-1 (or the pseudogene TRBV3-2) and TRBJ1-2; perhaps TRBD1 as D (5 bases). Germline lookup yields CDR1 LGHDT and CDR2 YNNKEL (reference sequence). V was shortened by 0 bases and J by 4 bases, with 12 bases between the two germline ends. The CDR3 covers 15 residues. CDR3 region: CASSQDSSGGYGYTF. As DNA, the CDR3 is TGTGCCAGCAGCCAAGATTCGAGTGGGGGCTATGGCTACACCTTC.